The rows below give T cell receptor beta chains drawn from one sample of a study of T cell changes during pregnancy in multiple sclerosis. TCRdb keeps only in-frame clones here, not all; method: immunoSEQ multiplex PCR. This sample has about 56,000 clones; 90% occur once, and the top ten carry roughly 2%. The material was peripheral blood, obtained in the first trimester of pregnancy. The receptors originated from a female donor in good health, enrolled as a control in a pregnancy study. Both conserved end residues are part of each CDR3. The D gene is left open where the match is weak.

d_call cdr3_length j_call v_call cdr3_aa cdr3_nt
NA 13 TRBJ2-1 TRBV14 CASSQVLFNEQFF TGTGCCAGCAGCCAAGTCTTATTCAATGAGCAGTTCTTC
NA 16 TRBJ1-2 TRBV9 CASSVALWGDNYGYTF TGTGCCAGCAGCGTGGCCCTTTGGGGAGATAACTATGGCTACACCTTC
TRBD2 16 TRBJ2-3 TRBV6-4 CASSSRGGTSGDTQYF TGTGCCAGCAGTTCCCGGGGGGGAACTAGCGGAGATACGCAGTATTTT
NA 14 TRBJ1-1 TRBV6-1 CASFRDNMNTEAFF TGTGCCAGCTTTCGAGACAACATGAACACTGAAGCTTTCTTT
NA 14 TRBJ2-5 TRBV5-4 CASSPGLAQETQYF TGTGCCAGCAGCCCTGGACTGGCCCAAGAGACCCAGTACTTC
NA 15 TRBJ2-2 TRBV9 CASSSQPLEPGELFF TGTGCCAGCAGCTCCCAACCCCTTGAGCCCGGGGAGCTGTTTTTT
NA 12 TRBJ2-1 TRBV10-1 CASSPPGNEQFF TGCGCCAGCAGTCCCCCCGGGAATGAGCAGTTCTTC
NA 14 TRBJ1-1 TRBV6-5 CASSYQGSHTEAFF TGTGCCAGCAGTTACCAGGGATCTCACACTGAAGCTTTCTTT
NA 15 TRBJ1-1 TRBV4-1 CASSQDQILGSEAFF TGCGCCAGCAGCCAAGATCAGATTCTTGGCTCCGAAGCTTTCTTT
NA 16 TRBJ2-2 TRBV5-4 CASSSDHAGKAGELFF TGTGCCAGCAGTTCGGACCACGCGGGAAAGGCCGGGGAGCTGTTTTTT